This paragraph reports one T cell receptor (beta chain). What it recognizes is unknown. Clones were sequenced by immunoSEQ multiplex PCR, and TCRdb holds only the in-frame ones, with some missing. The sample yields roughly 66,000 clones, approximately 90% seen once. Germline V lookup: CDR1 GTSNPN, CDR2 SVGIG (reference sequence). V lost 8 bases and J lost 8; bases outside the gene matches: 7. The CDR3 runs 12 residues. The data were taken from a study of OX40 agonist ivuxolimab in advanced cancers. Study context: Prior anti-PD-1, anti-PD-L1 or anti-CTLA-4 therapy was allowed; around 43% had some.

People who had autoimmune disease history or systemic immunosuppression were excluded. Study observations and caveats: Both blood CD4+ and CD8+ T cells showed clonal growth by week 6 at 0.1 to 3.0 mg/kg. Low normalized T-cell clonal expansion was additionally recorded for some nonresponders.

V is TRBV30 and J is TRBJ2-1; 9 bases line up with TRBD2. Sequencing was performed on CD4+ or CD8+ T cells sorted from blood, taken in a trial of the OX40 agonist ivuxolimab. The source is an adult with an advanced solid tumor such as melanoma, head and neck, liver or kidney cancer. CDR3: CARGTSSHEQFF. The CDR3 coding sequence is TGTGCCAGGGGGACTAGCAGTCATGAGCAGTTCTTC.